This T cell receptor (beta chain) originates from a study of blood T cells in healthy people across ages. Across the study: The capture of about one barcoded beta molecule per two T cells was achieved by template switching.

Isolated per sample were at least 6 million PBMCs. Germline CDR1 is LNHDA and CDR2 is SQIVND (reference sequence). The CDR3 contains 17 residues. The V end was cut by 4 bases, the J end by 0 bases, with 16 bases between. Primed by a sample-barcoded 5' primer and a J-beta primer mix, a second PCR proceeded for roughly 7 to 11 cycles. Using its own MiXCR run on the 5' RACE reads, TCRdb lists one record per CDR3 protein. The repertoire has about 630,000 distinct CDR3 sequences, under 25% of them found once; the top ten carry 3% to 4%. Material for sequencing was blood. This TCR derives from a man aged 70 or older in good health. V gene TRBV19 combines with J gene TRBJ1-5, with D perhaps TRBD1 (5 bases). The CDR3 coding sequence is TGTGCCAGTAGTAGCATCGGGACGGTGTATAGCAATCAGCCCCAGCATTTT. This sequence encodes CASSSIGTVYSNQPQHF.